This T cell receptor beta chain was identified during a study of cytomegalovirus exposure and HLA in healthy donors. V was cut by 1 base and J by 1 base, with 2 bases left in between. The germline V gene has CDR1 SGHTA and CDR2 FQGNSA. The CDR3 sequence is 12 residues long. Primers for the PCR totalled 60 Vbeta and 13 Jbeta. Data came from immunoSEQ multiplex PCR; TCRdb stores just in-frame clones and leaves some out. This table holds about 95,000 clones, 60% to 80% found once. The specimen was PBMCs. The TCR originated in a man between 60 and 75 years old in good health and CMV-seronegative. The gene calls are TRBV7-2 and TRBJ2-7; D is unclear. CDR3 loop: CASSLVSYEQYF. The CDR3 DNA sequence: TGTGCCAGCAGCTTAGTATCCTACGAGCAGTACTTC.